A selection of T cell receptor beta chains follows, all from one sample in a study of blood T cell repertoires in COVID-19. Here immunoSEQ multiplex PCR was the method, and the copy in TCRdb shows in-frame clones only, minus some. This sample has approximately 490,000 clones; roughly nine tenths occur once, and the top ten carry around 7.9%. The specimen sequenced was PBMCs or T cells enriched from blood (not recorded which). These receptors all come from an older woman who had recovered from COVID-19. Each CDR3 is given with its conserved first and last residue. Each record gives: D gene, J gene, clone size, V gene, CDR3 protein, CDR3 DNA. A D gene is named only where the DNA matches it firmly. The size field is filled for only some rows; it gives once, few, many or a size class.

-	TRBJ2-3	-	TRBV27	CASSSQHPLGTDTQYF	TGTGCCAGCAGTTCCCAACACCCCCTAGGAACAGATACGCAGTATTTT
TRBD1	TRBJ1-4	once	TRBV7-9	CASSLTYRGWGEKLFF	TGTGCCAGCAGCTTAACCTACAGGGGCTGGGGTGAAAAACTGTTTTTT
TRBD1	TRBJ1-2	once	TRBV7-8	CASSLVKGAGYGYTF	TGTGCCAGCAGCCTCGTAAAGGGGGCCGGCTATGGCTACACCTTC
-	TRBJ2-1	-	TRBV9	CASSLRARGNEQFF	TGTGCCAGCAGCCTAAGGGCCCGCGGGAATGAGCAGTTCTTC
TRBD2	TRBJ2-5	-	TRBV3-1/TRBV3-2	CASSSSPGTSGGSKYF	TGTGCCAGCAGCTCATCCCCCGGGACTAGCGGGGGGTCCAAGTACTTC
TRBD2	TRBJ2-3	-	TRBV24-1	CATSDPTSGGPDTQYF	TGTGCCACCAGTGATCCGACTAGCGGGGGGCCAGATACGCAGTATTTT
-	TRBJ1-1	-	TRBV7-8	CASSPPDRDAFF	TGTGCCAGCAGCCCCCCGGACAGAGATGCTTTCTTT
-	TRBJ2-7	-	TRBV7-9	CASSPQGRDPDEQYF	TGTGCCAGCAGCCCTCAGGGGAGGGATCCGGACGAGCAGTACTTC
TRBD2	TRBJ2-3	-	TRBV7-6	CASSSDKSGGSTDTQYF	TGTGCCAGCAGCTCCGACAAGAGCGGGGGAAGCACAGATACGCAGTATTTT
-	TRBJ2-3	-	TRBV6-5	CASTSTDTQYF	TGTGCCAGCACAAGCACAGATACGCAGTATTTT
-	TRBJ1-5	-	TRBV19	CASSIGSEASRAQHF	TGTGCCAGTAGTATAGGCTCGGAGGCTTCGAGGGCCCAGCATTTT
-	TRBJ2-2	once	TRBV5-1	CASSLIPGELFF	TGCGCCAGCAGCTTAATCCCGGGGGAGCTGTTTTTT
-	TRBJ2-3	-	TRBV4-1	CASSQILGSPTDTQYF	TGCGCCAGCAGCCAAATCTTAGGGAGTCCCACAGATACGCAGTATTTT
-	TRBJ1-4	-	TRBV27	CASSFRTTNEKLFF	TGTGCCAGCAGTTTCAGGACTACTAATGAAAAACTGTTTTTT
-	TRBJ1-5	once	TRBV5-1	CASRGDSNQPQHF	TGCGCCAGCAGAGGAGATAGCAATCAGCCCCAGCATTTT
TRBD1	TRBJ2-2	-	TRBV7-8	CASRRGQGAKFVGTGELFF	TGTGCCAGCAGAAGAGGACAGGGGGCAAAATTTGTGGGCACCGGGGAGCTGTTTTTT
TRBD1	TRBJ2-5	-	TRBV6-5	CASSYWDRGRETQYF	TGTGCCAGCAGTTACTGGGACAGGGGGCGAGAGACCCAGTACTTC
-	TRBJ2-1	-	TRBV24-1	CATSDVTVGSYNEQFF	TGTGCCACCAGTGACGTGACAGTAGGGTCCTACAATGAGCAGTTCTTC
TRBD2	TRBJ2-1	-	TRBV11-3	CASSLGAGEQFF	TGTGCCAGCAGCTTGGGAGCGGGGGAGCAGTTCTTC
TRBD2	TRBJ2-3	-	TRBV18	CASSPGLAGADTQYF	TGTGCCAGCTCACCGGGACTAGCGGGCGCCGATACGCAGTATTTT
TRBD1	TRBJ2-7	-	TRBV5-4	CASSAKGANEQYF	TGTGCCAGCAGCGCAAAGGGGGCTAACGAGCAGTACTTC
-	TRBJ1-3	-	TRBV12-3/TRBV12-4	CASSLASGNTIYF	TGTGCCAGCAGTTTAGCGAGCGGAAACACCATATATTTT
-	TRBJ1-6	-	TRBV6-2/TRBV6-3	CASSPRGMTYNSPLHF	TGTGCCAGCAGCCCGAGAGGGATGACCTATAATTCACCCCTCCACTTT
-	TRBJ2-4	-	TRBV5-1	CASSLGGTRNDIQYF	TGCGCCAGCAGCTTGGGGGGGACACGAAATGACATTCAGTACTTC
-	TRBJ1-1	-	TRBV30	CAWSLMNTEAFF	TGTGCCTGGAGTTTAATGAACACTGAAGCTTTCTTT
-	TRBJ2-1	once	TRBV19	CASSRQGSYNEQFF	TGTGCCAGTAGCCGGCAGGGGTCCTACAATGAGCAGTTCTTC
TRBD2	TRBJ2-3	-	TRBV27	CASSWSGIPDTQYF	TGTGCCAGCAGTTGGAGCGGGATTCCAGATACGCAGTATTTT
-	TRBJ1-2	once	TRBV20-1	CSRQTNYGYTF	TGCAGTAGACAGACAAACTATGGCTACACCTTC
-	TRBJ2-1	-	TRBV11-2	CASSHRVGEQFF	TGTGCCAGCAGCCATAGAGTCGGTGAGCAGTTCTTC
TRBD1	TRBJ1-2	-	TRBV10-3	CAIEHRDSYGYTF	TGTGCCATAGAACACCGGGACAGCTATGGCTACACCTTC
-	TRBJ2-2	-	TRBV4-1	CASSQDKMSQGWTGELFF	TGCGCCAGCAGCCAAGATAAGATGTCGCAGGGATGGACCGGGGAGCTGTTTTTT
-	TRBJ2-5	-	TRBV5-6	CASSLERGGAWETQYF	TGTGCCAGCAGCTTGGAAAGGGGGGGGGCCTGGGAGACCCAGTACTTC
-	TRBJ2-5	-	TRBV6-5	CASSSRVQETQYF	TGTGCCAGCAGCTCCAGGGTCCAAGAGACCCAGTACTTC
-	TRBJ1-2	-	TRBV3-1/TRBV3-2	CASSQESRGNYGYTF	TGTGCCAGCAGCCAAGAGAGCCGGGGGAACTATGGCTACACCTTC
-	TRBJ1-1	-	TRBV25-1	CASDRGNTEAFF	TGTGCCAGCGACAGAGGGAACACTGAAGCTTTCTTT
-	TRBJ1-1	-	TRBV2	CASSSGTREGEAFF	TGTGCCAGCAGTTCAGGTACACGAGAAGGTGAAGCTTTCTTT
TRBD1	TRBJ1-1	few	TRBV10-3	CAISESRTGSTEAFF	TGTGCCATCAGTGAGAGCAGGACAGGAAGCACTGAAGCTTTCTTT
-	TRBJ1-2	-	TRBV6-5	CASTSTGSGYGYTF	TGTGCCAGCACCTCAACAGGGTCGGGCTATGGCTACACCTTC
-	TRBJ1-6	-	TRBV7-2	CASSLGGRENSPLHF	TGTGCCAGCAGCTTAGGAGGCAGGGAAAATTCACCCCTCCACTTT
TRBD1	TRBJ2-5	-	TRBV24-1	CATSDRQGKETQYF	TGTGCCACCAGTGACCGACAGGGGAAAGAGACCCAGTACTTC
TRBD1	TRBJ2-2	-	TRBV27	CASSLSPHRGENTGELFF	TGTGCCAGCAGTCTAAGCCCTCACAGGGGCGAGAACACCGGGGAGCTGTTTTTT
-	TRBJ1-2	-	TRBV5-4	CASSLVASTNGYTF	TGTGCCAGCAGCTTGGTGGCTTCAACTAATGGCTACACCTTC
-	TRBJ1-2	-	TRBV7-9	CASSSSGAVGYGYTF	TGTGCCAGCAGCTCCTCAGGGGCGGTGGGCTATGGCTACACCTTC
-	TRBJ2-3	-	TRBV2	CANSQSPSTDTQYF	TGTGCCAACTCACAGAGCCCTAGCACAGATACGCAGTATTTT
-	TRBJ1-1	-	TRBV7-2	CASSPTPTEYTEAFF	TGTGCCAGCAGCCCCACCCCAACAGAGTACACTGAAGCTTTCTTT
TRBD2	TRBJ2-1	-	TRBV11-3	CASSLGTRDEQFF	TGTGCCAGCAGCTTAGGGACTAGGGATGAGCAGTTCTTC
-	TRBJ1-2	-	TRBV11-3	CASSGSPVNGYTF	TGTGCCAGCAGCGGTAGTCCCGTTAATGGCTACACCTTC
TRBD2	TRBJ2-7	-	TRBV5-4	CASSPNPGGLYEQYF	TGTGCCAGCAGCCCGAATCCGGGGGGACTGTACGAGCAGTACTTC
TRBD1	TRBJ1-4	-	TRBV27	CASSFVGQGNEKLFF	TGTGCCAGCAGTTTTGTGGGACAGGGTAATGAAAAACTGTTTTTT
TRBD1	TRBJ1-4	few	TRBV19	CAVQGDNEKLFF	TGTGCCGTACAGGGGGATAATGAAAAACTGTTTTTT
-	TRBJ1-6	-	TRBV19	CASSTGGNSPLHF	TGTGCCAGTAGTACCGGGGGTAATTCACCCCTCCACTTT
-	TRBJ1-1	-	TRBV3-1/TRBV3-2	CASSQGHGGTEAFF	TGTGCCAGCAGCCAAGGGCATGGGGGGACTGAAGCTTTCTTT
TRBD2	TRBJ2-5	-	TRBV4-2	CASSQGAGGIETQYF	TGTGCCAGCAGCCAAGGGGCGGGGGGAATCGAGACCCAGTACTTC
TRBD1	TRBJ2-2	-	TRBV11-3	CASSSGPGTGLSAGELFF	TGTGCCAGCAGCTCCGGTCCCGGGACAGGTTTGAGCGCCGGGGAGCTGTTTTTT